This T cell receptor beta chain was captured in a study of blood T cell repertoires in COVID-19. Per the original data handling: Estimation of nucleated cell counts was performed using reference gene primer amplification. Clones were sequenced by immunoSEQ multiplex PCR, and TCRdb holds only the in-frame ones, with some missing. That table supplies the V and J calls and clone size; D and trimming were determined from the DNA. The data show 300,000 to 450,000 clones, around 87% seen once. The CDR3 spans 14 residues. The V and J ends lost 0 bases and 7 bases respectively, with 7 bases between them. Looked up from germline, CDR1 is KGHSY and CDR2 is FQNENV.

Material for sequencing was peripheral blood. The origin of this receptor is a woman between 55 and 75 years old with COVID-19, enrolled during active disease. The chain recombines TRBV16 with TRBJ1-6; D gene ambiguous. CDR3 amino acids: CASSQSFRNSPLHF. DNA of the CDR3: TGTGCCAGCAGCCAATCTTTCCGGAATTCACCCCTCCACTTT.